The 2 T cell receptor beta chains presented below share a single source sample, sequenced in a study of control samples from healthy donors and cancer patients. Sequencing used immunoSEQ multiplex PCR; TCRdb keeps in-frame clones, though not all of them. The sample lists about 130,000 clones, roughly 92% occurring once. Input material: blood. The receptors originated from a man in his late teens or twenties in good health.

The chain has TRBV19 and TRBJ2-7; 12 nucleotides align to TRBD2. Trimming cost V 5 bases and J 2 bases; bases outside gene matches: 4. The germline V gene encodes CDR1 LNHDA and CDR2 SQIVND (reference sequence). This CDR3 has 15 residues. Here the CDR3 DNA reads TGTGCCAGTAGTTCACTAGCGGGGGGAGCCTACGAGCAGTACTTC. Amino acids: CASSSLAGGAYEQYF.

This rearrangement joins TRBV2 to TRBJ2-7; D gene uncertain. This CDR3 contains 11 residues. Germline V CDR1 and CDR2: SNHLY, FYNNEI. The V and J ends lost 4 bases and 5 bases respectively, with 6 bases between them. The CDR3 DNA is TGTGCCAGCAGTGGTGGCGACGAGCAGTACTTC. It codes for CASSGGDEQYF.